This T cell receptor beta chain came from a study of CD8+ T cells in alopecia areata. Turning to the study itself: It was oral tofacitinib, at 5 to 10 mg twice daily, that treated patients received. Patients remained on tofacitinib for 6 to 18 months and then went 6 months without it.

Documented treatment: oral pan-JAK inhibitor, 5-10 mg twice daily. Germline V gene sequence: CDR1 KGHSH, CDR2 LQKENI. The CDR3 has 17 residues. V lost 0 bases, J lost 0 bases, and 12 bases lay in between. RNA was isolated and reverse transcribed to cDNA, the sequencing template. Generated by immunoSEQ multiplex PCR, the TCRdb table keeps only in-frame clones and is missing some. The sample holds about 160,000 clones; 55% to 75% are singletons and the top ten take approximately 0.91%. Regarding this clone: The antigen is unknown.

Study-wide points: On tofacitinib, scalp and blood still held many of the expanded lesional clones.

This receptor was taken from a human donor with alopecia areata. The sample was CD4+ T cells sorted from blood, taken at week 4, from a patient treated with tofacitinib. This chain connects TRBV18 to TRBJ2-1; TRBD1 or TRBD2 may be the D gene (5 bases each). DNA of the CDR3: TGTGCCAGCTCACCACCGGGGGTGCCCAGCTCCTACAATGAGCAGTTCTTC. Protein: CASSPPGVPSSYNEQFF.